This section outlines one T cell receptor beta chain sequence together with its context. Using unique molecular identifiers, the investigators prepared the TCRbeta library. TCRdb fed the PCR reads into MiXCR, producing one record per CDR3 protein. Of roughly 350,000 distinct CDR3 sequences detected, around a tenth appear once; the ten largest clones hold around 2.5%. Trimming at V came to 7 bases and at J to 1 base, leaving 11 bases not matched to a gene. Germline CDR1 is ENHRY and CDR2 is SYGVKD. The CDR3 extends over 16 amino acids. The data originate from a study of T-cell reconstitution after alpha-beta-depleted transplantation in children.

The sequence came from a human donor who donated a stem cell graft to a child with acute lymphoblastic leukemia. V is TRBV10-3 and J is TRBJ2-3; 7 bases map to TRBD2. This specimen consisted of PBMCs from the stem cell graft donor, obtained from the stem cell graft. The CDR3 DNA follows: TGTGCCATCAAAGGCACGGGGGGAGCAGGCACAGATACGCAGTATTTT. Translating it yields CAIKGTGGAGTDTQYF.